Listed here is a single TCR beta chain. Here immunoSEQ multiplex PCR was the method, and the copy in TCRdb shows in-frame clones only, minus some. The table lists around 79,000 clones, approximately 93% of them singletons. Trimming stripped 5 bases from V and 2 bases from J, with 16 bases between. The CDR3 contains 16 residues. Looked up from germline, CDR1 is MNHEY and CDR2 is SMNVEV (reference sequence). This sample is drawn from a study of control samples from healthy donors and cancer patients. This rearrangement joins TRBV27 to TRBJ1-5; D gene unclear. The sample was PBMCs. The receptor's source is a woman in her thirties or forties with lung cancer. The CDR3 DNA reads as TGTGCCAGCAGTCCTAGCCGTTCATTTCGCAATCAGCCCCAGCATTTT. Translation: CASSPSRSFRNQPQHF.